Listed below are T cell receptor beta chains from one sample, sequenced in a study of blood T cell repertoires in COVID-19. The method was immunoSEQ multiplex PCR; TCRdb's version includes in-frame clones alone and lacks a portion of them. In the table there are a few hundred thousand clones, roughly 86% of which are singletons. The sequencing input was PBMCs or T cells enriched from blood (not recorded which). The source is a young woman who had been exposed to COVID-19. The CDR3 runs from the conserved cysteine through the conserved F or W. The D gene is left open where the match is weak. The size entry is marked missing in some rows and otherwise reads once, few, many or a size class.

d_call,j_call,v_call,clone_size,cdr3_nt,cdr3_aa
-,TRBJ1-4,TRBV29-1,-,TGCAGCGTTGTACTCCCAACTAATGAAAAACTGTTTTTT,CSVVLPTNEKLFF
TRBD2,TRBJ2-7,TRBV6-1,-,TGTGCCAGCAGTGAAGGGGTAGCGGGAGGGACGTTGAGCTACGAGCAGTACTTC,CASSEGVAGGTLSYEQYF
-,TRBJ2-1,TRBV7-3,-,TGTGCCAGCAGCCCGGCCGCGGGGCGGTACAATGAGCAGTTCTTC,CASSPAAGRYNEQFF
-,TRBJ1-2,TRBV9,-,TGTGCCAGCAGAGTAGGGACCCCCGGCGGGGGCTACACCTTC,CASRVGTPGGGYTF
-,TRBJ2-3,TRBV2,once,TGTGCCAGCAGGGGTAGGGGGACAGATACGCAGTATTTT,CASRGRGTDTQYF
-,TRBJ2-1,TRBV5-1,-,TGCGCCAGCAGCTTGGGGTGGCTCGGAGCGAGCTCCTACAATGAGCAGTTCTTC,CASSLGWLGASSYNEQFF
-,TRBJ1-5,TRBV30,-,TGTGCCAGTGACAGGAATGGATATAGCAATCAGCCCCAGCATTTT,CASDRNGYSNQPQHF
-,TRBJ1-2,TRBV28,-,TGTGCCAGCAGTTGGGAGGACTATGGCTACACCTTC,CASSWEDYGYTF
TRBD2,TRBJ2-3,TRBV5-8,-,TGTGCCAGCAGCTATGGGACTAGCGGGACAGATACGCAGTATTTT,CASSYGTSGTDTQYF
TRBD1,TRBJ1-1,TRBV10-2,-,TGCGCCAGCACTGGGACAGGGGTCGGCGCCACTGAAGCTTTCTTT,CASTGTGVGATEAFF
TRBD2,TRBJ2-5,TRBV7-2,once,TGTGCCAGCAGCTTATTTGGTAGCGGGAAGGAGACCCAGTACTTC,CASSLFGSGKETQYF
-,TRBJ2-3,TRBV6-5,-,TGTGCCAGCAGTTACGCCGGGGCAGATACGCAGTATTTT,CASSYAGADTQYF
-,TRBJ1-4,TRBV11-2,-,TGTGCCAGCAGCTCGCAGGGGAGCGGCGAAAAACTGTTTTTT,CASSSQGSGEKLFF
TRBD1,TRBJ2-7,TRBV7-9,-,TGTGCCAGCAGCCCGATACAGGGGCTCACCTACGAGCAGTACTTC,CASSPIQGLTYEQYF
-,TRBJ1-2,TRBV5-4,-,TGTGCCAGCAGCTTGTCTGTCGGTGAGTTGAGCTATGGCTACACCTTC,CASSLSVGELSYGYTF
TRBD2,TRBJ2-1,TRBV27,-,TGTGCCAGCAGTTTATCGGTGGGACTAGCTGACAATGAGCAGTTCTTC,CASSLSVGLADNEQFF
TRBD1,TRBJ2-1,TRBV24-1,-,TGTGCCACCAGTGATTTCGACAGGGGGTCGTTTCACAATGAGCAGTTCTTC,CATSDFDRGSFHNEQFF
TRBD2,TRBJ2-3,TRBV3-1/TRBV3-2,-,TGTGCCAGCAGCCAAGGCGGGAGGCCCCTCGGTACGCAGTATTTT,CASSQGGRPLGTQYF
TRBD2,TRBJ2-1,TRBV5-1,-,TGCGCCAGCAGCTTGGTAGGTCTCGACGGTCGACTAGCGGCAGCCTCCTACAATGAGCAGTTCTTC,CASSLVGLDGRLAAASYNEQFF
-,TRBJ2-1,TRBV4-2,-,TGTGCCAGCAGCCAAGTGCAGGGGTACAATGAGCAGTTCTTC,CASSQVQGYNEQFF
-,TRBJ2-1,TRBV28,-,TGTGCCAGCACCACCTACAATGAGCAGTTCTTC,CASTTYNEQFF
-,TRBJ2-1,TRBV25-1,-,TGTGCCAGCAGTGAACGCGGGAATGAGCAGTTCTTC,CASSERGNEQFF
-,TRBJ2-5,TRBV21-1,-,TGTGCCAGCAGCAAAATCGACCTCCAGCGGGAGTCTCAAGAGACCCAGTACTTC,CASSKIDLQRESQETQYF
-,TRBJ1-6,TRBV28,-,TGTGCCAGCAGTCTCCCAGGACACCGTGCCGTTTGGTCGATTTCACCCCTCCACTTT,CASSLPGHRAVWSISPLHF
TRBD1,TRBJ1-3,TRBV7-7,-,TGTGCCAGCAGCTACGAGACAGGGATTGGAAACACCATATATTTT,CASSYETGIGNTIYF
-,TRBJ1-2,TRBV10-1,-,TGCGCCAGCAGTGAGTCGAGGGCAGATGTAGTAGCCTTC,CASSESRADVVAF
TRBD1,TRBJ1-5,TRBV3-1/TRBV3-2,-,TGTGCCAGCAGCTATGACAGGGATCAGCCCCAGCATTTT,CASSYDRDQPQHF
TRBD1,TRBJ1-1,TRBV30,few,TGTGCCTGGGAGAGACAGGGGCCGAACACTGAAGCTTTCTTT,CAWERQGPNTEAFF
TRBD2,TRBJ2-2,TRBV2,-,TGTGCCAGCAGCCCGGGACTAGCGGGAGGGGGGACCGGGGAGCTGTTTTTT,CASSPGLAGGGTGELFF
-,TRBJ2-1,TRBV7-9,-,TGTGCCAGCAGCCTAGCTCAGAACAATGAGCAGTTCTTC,CASSLAQNNEQFF
-,TRBJ1-5,TRBV30,-,TGTGCCTGGGGGGCAGATCAGCCCCAGCATTTT,CAWGADQPQHF
TRBD1,TRBJ1-5,TRBV6-2/TRBV6-3,-,TGTGCCAGCAGTTATTGGGGGACAGCAAATCAGCCCCAGCATTTT,CASSYWGTANQPQHF
-,TRBJ2-6,TRBV21-1,-,TGTGCCAGCAGCAAACAGCTAGCGGGACTCTTCGCTGGGGCCAACGTCCTGACTTTC,CASSKQLAGLFAGANVLTF
TRBD2,TRBJ2-5,TRBV27,-,TGTGCCAGCCGCGGTGGGAGACTAGCTTTACGAGAGACCCAGTACTTC,CASRGGRLALRETQYF
TRBD2,TRBJ2-1,TRBV28,-,TGTGCCAGCAGTCTTTCTACGGGACTAGCGGGATACAATGAGCAGTTCTTC,CASSLSTGLAGYNEQFF
-,TRBJ1-1,TRBV19,-,TGTGCCAGTAGGGGGGGGCGTAGTTTAAACACTGAAGCTTTCTTT,CASRGGRSLNTEAFF
-,TRBJ1-5,TRBV10-2,-,TGCGCCAGCAGTGCGGGGGGGGGCCAGCCCCAGCATTTT,CASSAGGGQPQHF